These 19 T cell receptor beta chains were sequenced from one sample in a study of Graves' ophthalmopathy and Graves' hyperthyroidism (dated by TCRdb to the late 2010s). Data came from an Illumina HiSeq 2000. For repertoire sequencing, TCR beta CDR3 regions were amplified from RNA transcripts. The first round was an RT-PCR using HTBI primers with the Qiagen OneStep RT-PCR kit, and this first round was followed by a second-round multiplex PCR, then size selection and purification. The raw public data were reprocessed by TCRdb itself: fastp quality trimming at Q25, MiXCR clonotype calling, in-frame beta chains only. Identical CDR3 protein sequences are pooled into one entry, listed with their most common genes and DNA. The sample table contains approximately 380,000 distinct CDR3 sequences; only one count was recorded for over 20% of them. Around 3% of the sample is taken by the ten largest. Input material: peripheral blood. These receptors were obtained from a woman aged 18-30 years with stable Graves' hyperthyroidism. Donor details come from another sample of the same person, matched by shared clones.

This clonotype was detected ten times or more. This chain joins TRBV19 and TRBJ2-7; the D gene is possibly TRBD2 (5 bases). V was pared by 5 bases and J by 0 bases, with 17 bases between. CDR1 is LNHDA and CDR2 is SQIVND in the germline V gene (reference sequence). CDR3 size: 16 residues. The CDR3 sequence is CASSLALSGTSYEQYF. In DNA form, the CDR3 reads TGTGCCAGTAGTCTCGCATTAAGCGGAACCTCCTACGAGCAGTACTTC.

This clonotype was counted many times. This sequence joins TRBV6-1 and TRBJ1-2; TRBD1 might be the D (6 bases). The CDR3 runs to 18 residues. The germline V and J ends were trimmed by 1 base and 0 bases, with 18 bases remaining between them. Germline values: CDR1 MNHNS, CDR2 SASEGT. CDR3 bases: TGTGCCAGCAGTGAAGACGGGACACCGAAACCCTCTAACTATGGCTACACCTTC. Amino acid sequence: CASSEDGTPKPSNYGYTF.

As concerns this clonotype: Here the CDR3 omits its conserved ending phenylalanine or tryptophan, so a read error is the likely source. The gene calls are TRBV27 and TRBJ1-1; D possibly corresponds to TRBD1 (5 bases). The V end lost 5 bases, the J end lost 0 bases, and 7 bases lay between the germline ends. The CDR3 sequence is 13 residues long. Per the germline V gene, CDR1 is MNHEY and CDR2 is SMNVEV (reference sequence). In DNA, the CDR3 is TGTGCCAGCAGTCTGACAGTGAACACTGAAGCTTTCTCT. This gives the protein CASSLTVNTEAFS.

This clonotype was seen repeatedly, ten times or more. J is TRBJ2-7 and V is TRBV11-1, with 10 bases identical to TRBD1. The trim removed 6 bases at V and 1 base at J, leaving 9 bases unmatched. Germline CDR1 SGHAT, CDR2 FQDESV (reference sequence). CDR3 length: 16 residues. CDR3 sequence reads: CASSFGTGALSYEQYF. The CDR3 coding sequence is TGTGCCAGCAGTTTCGGGACAGGGGCCCTGTCCTACGAGCAGTACTTC. Supplemented by reference TRBV11-1 and TRBJ2-7, the full variable domain reads EAEVAQSPRYKITEKSQAVAFWCDPISGHATLYWYRQILGQGPELLVQFQDESVVDDSQLPKDRFSAERLKGVDSTLKIQPAELGDSAMYLCASSFGTGALSYEQYFGPGTRLTVT.

The chain has TRBV3-1 and TRBJ2-7, with D possibly matching TRBD2 (5 bases). The CDR3 length is 13 residues. The V end was cut by 4 bases, the J end by 6 bases, with 13 bases between. CDR1 and CDR2 from the germline V gene are LGHDT and YNNKEL (reference sequence). The CDR3 protein is CASSRSSRSEQYF. The CDR3 bases are TGTGCCAGCAGCCGATCTAGCCGGAGCGAGCAGTACTTC.

V usage is TRBV24-1 and J usage is TRBJ1-2; D is ambiguous. Trimming left V 4 bases short and J 6 bases short, with 14 bases between. CDR3 length equals 14 residues. CDR1 is KGHDR and CDR2 is SFDVKD in the germline V gene. This CDR3 is CATSESSRSDGYTF. The CDR3 bases are TGTGCCACCAGTGAGTCCTCCCGTTCGGATGGCTACACCTTC.

The rearrangement links TRBV28 to TRBJ1-6; no clear D. V was trimmed by 7 bases and J by 16 bases, leaving 14 bases between them. Looked up from germline, CDR1 is MDHEN and CDR2 is SYDVKM. The length of the CDR3 is 11 residues. CDR3: CASIRRTPLHF. The CDR3 nucleotides read TGTGCCAGCATAAGACGCACCCCTCTCCACTTT.

This clonotype was seen ten or more times. The rearrangement uses TRBV28 and TRBJ2-5; unclear D gene. Germline V CDR1 and CDR2: MDHEN, SYDVKM. The CDR3 consists of 14 residues. Trimming removed 2 bases from V and 1 base from J, with 8 bases in between. The CDR3: CASSLLSTQETQYF. CDR3 DNA: TGTGCCAGCAGTTTACTGAGCACCCAAGAGACCCAGTACTTC.

The chain uses TRBV12-3 or TRBV12-4 and TRBJ1-1; tentatively, D is TRBD1 (5 bases). CDR3 length: 15 amino acids. The V end lost 3 bases, the J end lost 8 bases, and 19 bases lay between the germline ends. The CDR3 region is CASSFSGLYFQEAFF. The CDR3 DNA sequence: TGTGCCAGCAGTTTTTCGGGACTCTACTTTCAAGAAGCTTTCTTT.

This clonotype has at least ten counts. The gene calls are TRBV10-3 and TRBJ1-1; D is possibly TRBD1 (5 bases). This CDR3 is built from 15 residues. CDR1 and CDR2 (germline): ENHRY, SYGVKD. V dropped 4 bases and J dropped 2 bases, with 14 bases sitting between them. Here the CDR3 reads CAISGARTPNTEAFF. CDR3 in DNA: TGTGCCATCAGTGGGGCCCGGACACCCAACACTGAAGCTTTCTTT.

This clonotype was seen many times. The chain recombines TRBV12-3 or TRBV12-4 with TRBJ1-3; D call uncertain. The CDR3 covers 15 residues. V shed 5 bases and J shed 0 bases, with 11 bases lying between them. CDR3 sequence (DNA): TGTGCCAGCAGTGCCCTCGACACCTCTGGAAACACCATATATTTT. Protein sequence: CASSALDTSGNTIYF.

On this clonotype: A read error may produce the germline difference seen at one junction end. This chain joins TRBV6-2 or TRBV6-3 and TRBJ2-7, with D uncertain. The CDR3 is made up of 13 amino acids. Germline V lookup: CDR1 MNHEY, CDR2 SVGEGT. This chain's CDR3 is CASTPPLPYAQYF. Here the CDR3 DNA reads TGTGCCAGCACCCCTCCGCTCCCCTACGCGCAGTACTTC.

This clonotype has at least ten counts. Its ends do not fully match the called genes, so a read error is possible. V usage is TRBV15 and J usage is TRBJ1-3; D is perhaps TRBD1 (5 bases). The CDR3 runs to 14 residues. Germline CDR1 LNHNV, CDR2 YYDKDF (reference sequence). As DNA, the CDR3 is TGTGCCATCAGCAGAGACAGCTCTGGAAACACCATATATTTT. Translation: CAISRDSSGNTIYF.

Many counts were recorded for this clonotype. V usage is TRBV25-1 and J usage is TRBJ2-7, with 9 bases matching TRBD1. This CDR3 is built from 14 residues. V lost 2 bases to trimming and J lost 4 bases; unmatched junction nucleotides: 3. Germline V gene data show CDR1 as MGHDK and CDR2 as SYGVNS. CDR3 loop: CASSERQGGYEQYF. CDR3 DNA sequence: TGTGCCAGCAGTGAAAGACAGGGGGGTTACGAGCAGTACTTC.

This clonotype was seen repeatedly, ten times or more. The rearrangement links TRBV9 to TRBJ2-5, with 8 nucleotides matching TRBD2. This CDR3 has 14 residues. The germline CDR1 and CDR2 sequences are SGDLS and YYNGEE. Losses at the gene ends were 3 bases for V and 1 base for J; bases not matched to a gene: 2. Here the CDR3 reads CASSGGLGQETQYF. DNA for the CDR3: TGTGCCAGCAGCGGGGGACTAGGCCAAGAGACCCAGTACTTC.

The rearrangement joins TRBV20-1 to TRBJ2-7; 8 positions match TRBD1. Germline V gene lookup returns CDR1 DFQATT and CDR2 SNEGSKA (reference sequence). Trimming at V came to 3 bases and at J to 6 bases, leaving 7 bases not matched to a gene. The CDR3 covers 13 residues. CDR3 DNA: TGCAGTGCTAGTCAGGGGGCACTTGGCGAGCAGTACTTC. Encoded protein: CSASQGALGEQYF.

This clonotype was seen only a few times. J is TRBJ2-5 and V is TRBV7-3, with TRBD1 matching 8 bases. The V segment lost 6 bases and the J segment 5 bases; nucleotides outside the gene matches: 11. CDR1 SGHTA and CDR2 FQGTGA come from the germline V gene. The CDR3 spans 15 residues. The CDR3 region is CASSTGQGGFETQYF. The DNA of the CDR3 is TGTGCCAGCAGTACTGGACAGGGTGGATTCGAGACCCAGTACTTC.

The chain uses TRBV29-1 and TRBJ2-5; maybe TRBD2 (6 bases). The CDR3 length is 11 residues. Per germline, CDR1 SQVTM and CDR2 ANQGSEA. With 6 bases removed from V and 4 bases from J, the gap between germline ends came to 9 bases. This chain's CDR3 is CSVGGLETQYF. In nucleotides, the CDR3 is TGCAGCGTGGGGGGTTTAGAGACCCAGTACTTC.

The chain uses TRBV6-5 and TRBJ1-1; no definite D call. CDR3 size: 13 residues. V lost 5 bases and J lost 4, with 11 bases in between. Per the germline V gene, CDR1 is MNHEY and CDR2 is SVGAGI. The CDR3 here is CASSNGVGTEAFF. The CDR3 nucleotides read TGTGCCAGCAGTAACGGGGTCGGCACTGAAGCTTTCTTT.